Listed below are T cell receptor beta chains from one sample, sequenced in a study of cytomegalovirus exposure and HLA in healthy donors. TCRdb keeps only in-frame clones here, not all; method: immunoSEQ multiplex PCR. This table has 150,000 or so clones, roughly 79% appearing once. Source material: PBMCs. These receptors were taken from a woman aged 45-65 years in good health and CMV-seropositive. Both conserved end residues are part of each CDR3. Clone sizes are given selectively: once, few, many, or a class where the clone is expanded.

. | TRBJ1-2 | TRBV10-1 | CARVTGDNYGYTF
. | TRBJ1-4 | TRBV6-4 | CASSVTPATNEKLFF
. | TRBJ2-3 | TRBV4-2 | CASSQVLGASDTQYF
. | TRBJ1-4 | TRBV27 | CASSFGRSNEKLFF
. | TRBJ2-1 | TRBV5-1 | CASSLPGTGNEQFF
. | TRBJ2-5 | TRBV19 | CASSTSGGPQYF
. | TRBJ1-4 | TRBV2 | CATHRARGTNEKLFF
. | TRBJ1-2 | TRBV19 | CASTPTDRDVSYTF
few | TRBJ1-3 | TRBV5-3 | CARSIQDRLRGNTIYF
. | TRBJ2-5 | TRBV2 | CAKGGTAPFETQYF
. | TRBJ2-7 | TRBV4-3 | CASSQTPGLAGDEQYF
. | TRBJ2-7 | TRBV7-2 | CASSLAVGLADF
once | TRBJ2-2 | TRBV15 | CATSRYGGTSGSATGELFF
. | TRBJ2-7 | TRBV19 | CASSTGGEQYF
. | TRBJ1-5 | TRBV7-2 | CASSFPDQPQHF
. | TRBJ2-5 | TRBV11-2 | CASSLWSGETQYF
. | TRBJ2-7 | TRBV14 | CASSQGAGGEQYF
. | TRBJ2-2 | TRBV5-5 | CASSTLMAAGELFF
. | TRBJ1-2 | TRBV28 | CASSLSRGAQYGYTF
. | TRBJ1-1 | TRBV19 | CASSPPNGQGEAFF
. | TRBJ2-1 | TRBV2 | CASSGHGDEQFF
. | TRBJ2-1 | TRBV7-2 | CASSRLAGGPVNEQFF
. | TRBJ2-5 | TRBV27 | CASSSRTSGYQETQYF
. | TRBJ1-4 | TRBV5-1 | CASSSDRVGEKLFF
. | TRBJ1-2 | TRBV28 | CASRSERGTANYGYTF
. | TRBJ1-2 | TRBV27 | CATLDGRYGYTF
. | TRBJ2-7 | TRBV27 | CASRILWASGAYEQYF
. | TRBJ1-1 | TRBV6-5 | CASGLAEAFF
. | TRBJ1-5 | TRBV4-1 | CASSDTDIFSNQPQHF
. | TRBJ2-7 | TRBV27 | CASSFILPGLAGGAGYEQYF
. | TRBJ1-5 | TRBV6-1 | CASSESTGANQPQHF
. | TRBJ1-1 | TRBV6-6 | CASSKLDGTEAFF
. | TRBJ2-7 | TRBV19 | CASSRGGYEQYF
once | TRBJ2-6 | TRBV2 | CASSRDKFSGANGLTF
. | TRBJ1-6 | TRBV6-6 | CASRPQGFGDSPLHF
. | TRBJ1-2 | TRBV6-6 | CASSSNQGLPPTF
. | TRBJ2-1 | TRBV11-3 | CASSFRQGGYNEQFF
. | TRBJ1-6 | TRBV5-5 | CASSPSDRANSPLHF
. | TRBJ1-2 | TRBV7-6 | CASSPLFSRTGRWPNYGYTF
. | TRBJ2-7 | TRBV2 | CASRSLAGSSYEQYF
. | TRBJ2-3 | TRBV7-2 | CASSSRRAGVGTDTQYF